The subject of this entry is one T cell receptor (beta chain). Its specificity is not known. The data derive from a study of Ad26.COV2.S vaccination and SARS-CoV-2 variants. Study as a whole: It was the COV1001 Ad26.COV2.S trial arm that included the donor. Into the muscle, Ad26.COV2.S was dosed once or twice, 56 days apart.

Study outcomes and limitations: CD8+ and CD4+ T cells specific for spike reportedly responded with substantial breadth after vaccination.

V shed 6 bases and J shed 5 bases, with 10 bases lying between them. The CDR3 is made up of 12 amino acids. Germline loops: CDR1 LNHDA, CDR2 SQIVND (reference sequence). Treatment specified: about 20 received Ad26.COV2.S at low or high dose, single or two shots; a few received placebo; per-sample allocation not given. Samples came from day 63 after the first vaccine or placebo injection. Some clones are missing from TCRdb's copy, which holds only in-frame ones; the method was immunoSEQ multiplex PCR. The sample has around 320,000 clones, around 81% seen once. This sample comprised peripheral blood, obtained in a trial of Ad26.COV2.S vaccine versus placebo. This TCR derives from a person between 18 and 65 years old who received the Ad26.COV2.S COVID-19 vaccine or a placebo. This chain uses TRBV19 with TRBJ1-2, with D unclear. CDR3 residues: CASRGGDYGYTF. The CDR3 bases are TGTGCCAGTAGAGGAGGAGATTATGGCTACACCTTC. Filled out from reference TRBV19 and TRBJ1-2, the complete variable domain reads DGGITQSPKYLFRKEGQNVTLSCEQNLNHDAMYWYRQDPGQGLRLIYYSQIVNDFQKGDIAEGYSVSREKKESFPLTVTSAQKNPTAFYLCASRGGDYGYTFGSGTRLTVV.